This TCR beta chain derives from a study of cytomegalovirus exposure and HLA in healthy donors (dated by TCRdb to 2015 to 2018). Regarding the complete study: According to an earlier analysis of a few hundred of the donors, about 190 million T cells yielded 117 million unique TCR beta sequences and approximately 280 Gb of sequence data. Approximately 300 gigabases of sequencing data and tens of millions of unique TCR sequences were included in an early release covering about 700 HLA-typed donors. The genetic ancestry cluster associated with self-reported Caucasian donors included 65% to 90% of the approximately 430 genotyped donors. The study was designed to test whether signatures of past pathogen exposure could be identified by cataloging public T cell receptors. Using immunosequencing, the study profiled T cell repertoires from around 680 subjects and related those repertoires to cytomegalovirus serostatus. A separate validation cohort of about 110 different subjects was used in addition to the roughly 620-subject first cohort. The study combined high-throughput TCR immunosequencing, statistical association of individual TCRs with disease status, and machine learning to predict cytomegalovirus infection status. A later analysis re-examined previously published TCR beta repertoires from over 500 donors and added high-resolution HLA genotyping to investigate patterns of TCR occurrence. Rather than drawing on any new phenotypic data, the later analysis identified candidate immune exposures from TCR beta sequences and the way those sequences occurred across donors. To decide whether each TCR beta V gene segment behaved as functional or pseudogenic, an earlier analysis of some 540 of the donors relied on high-throughput TCR beta sequencing. Donor age, sex, ethnicity and CMV serostatus were compiled together with the repertoire data. In a later genetic analysis, genome-wide SNP genotypes for about three fifths of the roughly 670 donors were used, and that subset was treated as a discovery cohort. Every discovery cohort repertoire had been produced on one sequencing platform. Both class I and class II loci were covered by HLA typing, at four-digit resolution. The number of donors typed differed by locus, with 629-630 for A, B, C, DRB1 and DQB1, around 520 for DQA1, under 610 for DPA1, and some 440 for DPB1. Several DR-DQ haplotypes were treated as single units for association and clustering because of strong linkage in the cohort. On average, 235,054 unique TCR beta nucleotide sequences were sequenced per donor among 350 to 400 genotyped donors of the cohort, with 15% to 20% of those sequences being non-productive.

Broader findings and caveats from the paper: In a later analysis, most CMV-associated TCR beta chains were found to appear HLA-restricted, with HLA associations seemingly driven largely by CMV exposure. A later analysis reported that several top co-occurrence clusters appeared linked to parvovirus B19, influenza, CMV and Epstein-Barr virus. A further reported finding was that TCR beta sequences accurately predicted the HLA-A and HLA-B alleles for most subjects in the first cohort. Compared with equally common non-associated chains, HLA-associated TCR beta chains in a later analysis were more clonally expanded and had lower generation probabilities. The classifier was reported to diagnose cytomegalovirus status with high specificity and sensitivity in both the original and validation cohorts. Broadly in line with IMGT annotations, most TCR beta V segments showed up in productive rearrangements about 87% or about 30% of the time in an earlier analysis of several hundred of the donors. A cluster of highly shared sequence variants was judged likely to represent a technical artifact of the sequencing pipeline. In a later analysis, TCR association rates were found to vary across HLA loci, with the most associated TCRs seen for DRB1 alleles and the fewest for HLA-C alleles. At a false discovery rate of 0.05, a later analysis linked approximately 18,000 TCR beta sequences to specific HLA alleles. Because HLA typing was unavailable for some donors at each locus, only the typed subset was used in association tests. According to a later genetic analysis, donors in an Asian-associated ancestry cluster had fewer N-insertions in productive TCRs than the roughly 660-donor mean. The only immune exposure information available for the cohort was CMV serostatus. An association between a missense DCLRE1C variant and V-gene and J-gene trimming of TCR beta chains was found in a later genetic analysis and replicated in an independent cohort. Because the 87-base-pair reads could not distinguish some IMGT-functional V segments, including TRBV6-2 and TRBV6-3, those segments were excluded. It was suggested by the authors that the approach could potentially be generalized to other disease states and immunological phenotypes. Most TCR sequences were observed very rarely across donors, whereas some public TCRs were present in many individuals. The earlier analysis of approximately 540 of the donors excluded fewer than 20 rarely observed V segments, including chromosome 9 orphons, because counts were too low. The cohort was sequenced for TCR beta chains only, and without alpha or paired-chain data the features that could be detected were limited. In the study, 150 to 200 TCR beta chains were listed as associated with cytomegalovirus. Roughly uniform sequencing depth across donors was assumed in presence/absence analyses, although this assumption may not hold. Linkage disequilibrium might explain the correlated functional status among segregating V segments, but an unknown experimental factor could not be ruled out. When HLA alleles, especially DR and DQ, strongly co-occurred, TCR associations were difficult to assign to individual alleles. In vitro tests confirmed that a few of the cytomegalovirus-associated TCR beta chains recognize cytomegalovirus antigens.

Library preparation employed the immunoSEQ multiplex PCR assay. A mixture of 60 forward primers for TCR Vbeta segments and 13 reverse primers for TCR Jbeta segments was used in the multiplex PCR. A multiplex PCR assay on genomic DNA amplified the CDR3 region of rearranged TCR beta genes. The Illumina HiSeq System was used to sequence the amplified TCR beta libraries as 87-base-pair reads. In the original analysis: In a later analysis, 70 million to 95 million unique TCR beta chains were counted across the 666 repertoires, and around 10 million of these chains were shared by at least two donors. A nearest-neighbor algorithm error-corrected the raw reads and collapsed the reads into unique sequences, merging closely related sequences to remove PCR and sequencing errors. To assign V, D and J gene segments, CDR3 sequences were aligned to IMGT reference sequences. For a sequence to be retained, a match of at least six nucleotides to both a V gene segment and a J gene segment was required. A rearrangement counted as productive if the CDR3 had no stop codons and remained in frame with V and J, and every other rearrangement counted as non-productive. CDR3 was defined according to IMGT convention as the region running from the second conserved V-encoded cysteine to the conserved J-encoded phenylalanine. In an earlier analysis of more than 550 of the donors, sequences lacking an unambiguous match to a single V gene segment were excluded. An earlier analysis of several hundred of the donors called V segments functional above 56.7% productive rearrangements and segregating when the between-donor standard deviation exceeded 5%. A statistical classification framework was built for diagnosing cytomegalovirus status from the catalog of TCR beta chain sequences. In a later analysis, V and J genes were assigned by comparing TCR nucleotide sequences against IMGT/GENE-DB human TR gene sequences. The TCRdist pipeline was used in a later analysis to assign CDR3 sequences and most-parsimonious VDJ recombination scenarios. In a later analysis, each TCR beta chain was defined by its CDR3 amino acid sequence together with its V-gene family, and reads lacking a unique V-gene family were excluded. To address suspected cross-contamination and a sequencing artifact, a later analysis removed some 620 highly shared, low-generation-probability nucleotide sequences. For each public chain, a later analysis derived a clonal expansion index from normalized ranks of inferred template counts within each repertoire. In a later analysis, generation probabilities were computed with a VDJ recombination model fitted to out-of-frame rearrangements, and the resulting probabilities were checked against IGoR. A later analysis scored TCR-TCR, TCR-HLA and TCR-CMV co-occurrence with hypergeometric tests, applying a repertoire-size bias correction to TCR pairs. False discovery rates were estimated in a later analysis by permuting HLA or CMV assignments 20 times. In a later analysis, co-occurring TCRs were grouped using DBSCAN, and TCRdist sequence similarity was added for clustering within HLA-allele-positive subsets. Repertoires with fewer than 30,000 or more than 120,000 public chains, plus five repertoires with anomalous nucleotide sharing, were excluded from co-occurrence clustering. Not all clones reach the TCRdb copy of this immuneACCESS table, which keeps in-frame sequences only. Checked studies attribute under half of the gap to unresolved V genes and leave the rest unexplained. The V and J calls and the clone size are those of that table, but D and trimming were determined from the DNA. In all, the sample holds about 150,000 clones, and around 72% of those were seen once. Under 5.5% of the sample goes to the ten largest clones.

This clone was seen once. The specificity of this receptor is unknown. No quality values exist for individual bases; no much larger clone is one base distant. In total, 666 healthy bone marrow donors made up the cohort. At the time of sampling, every cohort member was nominally healthy, though immune exposures that went unrecorded were likely present. The donor was CMV seropositive and was included in the group of 300 or so seropositive cohort members. Each donor provided a peripheral blood sample, and peripheral blood mononuclear cells were used for TCR beta sequencing. Genomic DNA extraction from the blood cell samples was performed with the Qiagen DNeasy Blood Extraction Kit. Based on the germline V gene, the CDR1 and CDR2 sequences are SGHTA and FQGNSA. V was cut back by 5 bases and J by 5 bases, leaving a gap of 13 bases between them. From the cysteine through the phenylalanine, the CDR3 covers 15 amino acids. The read is trimmed to its CDR3 DNA, 45 bases read in frame from base 1.

The V and J segments used are TRBV7-2 and TRBJ1-6; the D gene is possibly TRBD1, with 6 bases matching. Sequencing used PBMCs. The clonotype comes from a man aged 50-59 years in good health and CMV-seropositive. The bases are TGTGCCAGCAGCGCCCGGACAGTTAATAATTCACCCCTCCACTTT. This codes for CASSARTVNNSPLHF.